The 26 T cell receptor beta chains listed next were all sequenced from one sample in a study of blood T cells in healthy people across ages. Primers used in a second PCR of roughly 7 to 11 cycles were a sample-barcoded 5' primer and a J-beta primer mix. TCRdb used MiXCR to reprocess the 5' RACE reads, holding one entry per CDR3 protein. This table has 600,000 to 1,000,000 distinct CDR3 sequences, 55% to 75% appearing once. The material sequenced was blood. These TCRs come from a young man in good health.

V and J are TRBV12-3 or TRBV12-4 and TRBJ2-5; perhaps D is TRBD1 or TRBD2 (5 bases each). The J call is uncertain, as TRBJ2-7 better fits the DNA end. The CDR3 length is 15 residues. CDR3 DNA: TGTGCCAGCAGTTTCCGCCGGGACGGTACCTACGAGCAGTACTTC. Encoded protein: CASSFRRDGTYEQYF.

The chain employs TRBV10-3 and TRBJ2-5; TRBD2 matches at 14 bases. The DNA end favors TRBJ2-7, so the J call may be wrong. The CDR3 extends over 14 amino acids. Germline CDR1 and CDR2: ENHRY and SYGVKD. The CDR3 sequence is CATAGTSGSDEQYF. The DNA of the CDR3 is TGTGCCACAGCCGGGACTAGCGGGAGTGACGAGCAGTACTTC.

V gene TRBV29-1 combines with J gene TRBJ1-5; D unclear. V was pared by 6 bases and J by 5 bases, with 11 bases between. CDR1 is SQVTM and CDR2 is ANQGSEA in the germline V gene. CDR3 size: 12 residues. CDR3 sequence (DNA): TGCAGCGTCCGTGACCCGCATCAGCCCCAGCATTTT. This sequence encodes CSVRDPHQPQHF. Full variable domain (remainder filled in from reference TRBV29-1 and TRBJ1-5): SAVISQKPSRDICQRGTSLTIQCQVDSQVTMMFWYRQQPGQSLTLIATANQGSEATYESGFVIDKFPISRPNLTFSTLTVSNMSPEDSSIYLCSVRDPHQPQHFGDGTRLSIL.

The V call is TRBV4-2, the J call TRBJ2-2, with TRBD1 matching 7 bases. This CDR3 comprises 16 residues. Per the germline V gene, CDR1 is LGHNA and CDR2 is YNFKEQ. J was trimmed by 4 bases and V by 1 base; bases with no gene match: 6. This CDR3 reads CASSQVRGQSTGELFF. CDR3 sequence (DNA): TGTGCCAGCAGCCAAGTAAGGGGGCAGAGCACCGGGGAGCTGTTTTTT.

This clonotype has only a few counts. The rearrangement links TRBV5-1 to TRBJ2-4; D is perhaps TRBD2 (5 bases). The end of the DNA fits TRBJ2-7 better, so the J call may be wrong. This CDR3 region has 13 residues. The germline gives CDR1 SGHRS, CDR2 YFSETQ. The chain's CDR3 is CASSPPGWSEQYF. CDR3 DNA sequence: TGCGCCAGCAGCCCCCCGGGGTGGAGCGAGCAGTACTTC.

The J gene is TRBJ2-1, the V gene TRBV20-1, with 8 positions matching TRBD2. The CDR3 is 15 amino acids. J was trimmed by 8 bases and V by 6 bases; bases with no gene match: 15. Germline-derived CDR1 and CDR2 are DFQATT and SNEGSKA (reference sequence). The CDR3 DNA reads TGCAGTGCGTCCCGAGGGACGGGAGGGCCTGATGAGCAGTTCTTC. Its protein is CSASRGTGGPDEQFF.

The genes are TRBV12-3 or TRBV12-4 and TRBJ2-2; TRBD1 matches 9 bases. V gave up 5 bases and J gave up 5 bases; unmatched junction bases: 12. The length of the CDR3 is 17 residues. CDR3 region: CASSLIPGQGGTGELFF. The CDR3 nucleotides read TGTGCCAGCAGTCTCATACCGGGACAGGGTGGGACCGGGGAGCTGTTTTTT.

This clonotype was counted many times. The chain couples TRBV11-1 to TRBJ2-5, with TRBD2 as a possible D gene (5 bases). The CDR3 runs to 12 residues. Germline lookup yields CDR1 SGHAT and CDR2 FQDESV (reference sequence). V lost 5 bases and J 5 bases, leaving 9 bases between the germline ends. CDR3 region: CASSRAGETQYF. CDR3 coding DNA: TGTGCCAGCAGCCGGGCGGGCGAGACCCAGTACTTC.

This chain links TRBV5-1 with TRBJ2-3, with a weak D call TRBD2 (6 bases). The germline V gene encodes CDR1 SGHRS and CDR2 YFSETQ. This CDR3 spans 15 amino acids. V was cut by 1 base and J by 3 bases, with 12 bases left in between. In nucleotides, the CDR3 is TGCGCCAGCAGCTTGACCGGGAGCGTTACAGATACGCAGTATTTT. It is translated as CASSLTGSVTDTQYF.

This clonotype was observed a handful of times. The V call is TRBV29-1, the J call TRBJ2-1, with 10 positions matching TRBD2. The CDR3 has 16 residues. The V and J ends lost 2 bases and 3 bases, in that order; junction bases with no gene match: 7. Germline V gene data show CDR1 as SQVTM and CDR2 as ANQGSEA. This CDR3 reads CSVERDGLADYNEQFF. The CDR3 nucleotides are TGCAGCGTTGAACGCGACGGACTAGCGGACTACAATGAGCAGTTCTTC.

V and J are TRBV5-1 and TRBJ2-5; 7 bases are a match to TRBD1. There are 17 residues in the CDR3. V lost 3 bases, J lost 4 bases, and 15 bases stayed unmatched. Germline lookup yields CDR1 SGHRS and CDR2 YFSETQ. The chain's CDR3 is CASSSRGHTYRRETQYF. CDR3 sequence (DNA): TGCGCCAGCAGCTCGAGGGGGCACACCTACCGCCGAGAGACCCAGTACTTC. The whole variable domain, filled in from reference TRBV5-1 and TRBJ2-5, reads KAGVTQTPRYLIKTRGQQVTLSCSPISGHRSVSWYQQTPGQGLQFLFEYFSETQRNKGNFPGRFSGRQFSNSRSEMNVSTLELGDSALYLCASSSRGHTYRRETQYFGPGTRLLVL.

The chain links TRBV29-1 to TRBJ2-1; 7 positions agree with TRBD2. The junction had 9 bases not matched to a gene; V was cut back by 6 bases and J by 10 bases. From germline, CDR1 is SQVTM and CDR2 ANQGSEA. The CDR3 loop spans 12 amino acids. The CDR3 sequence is CSVAPGGQEQFF. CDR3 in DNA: TGCAGCGTAGCCCCGGGGGGTCAGGAGCAGTTCTTC.

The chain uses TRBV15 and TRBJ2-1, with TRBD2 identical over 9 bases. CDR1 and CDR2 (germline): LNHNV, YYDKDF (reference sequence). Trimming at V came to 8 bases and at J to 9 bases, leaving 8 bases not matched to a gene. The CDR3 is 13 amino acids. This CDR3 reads CATAAGGPTEQFF. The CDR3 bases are TGTGCCACCGCGGCGGGAGGGCCGACTGAGCAGTTCTTC.

The CDR3 sequence: CASRGDREVENIQYF. The CDR3 nucleotides read TGTGCCAGCAGGGGGGACAGGGAAGTCGAAAACATTCAGTACTTC. The rearrangement joins TRBV2 to TRBJ2-4, with 9 bases matching TRBD1. This CDR3 contains 15 residues. V was clipped by 6 bases and J by 5 bases; unmatched bases: 8. Germline V gene lookup returns CDR1 SNHLY and CDR2 FYNNEI. Drawing the rest from reference TRBV2 and TRBJ2-4, the complete variable domain is EPEVTQTPSHQVTQMGQEVILRCVPISNHLYFYWYRQILGQKVEFLVSFYNNEISEKSEIFDDQFSVERPDGSNFTLKIRSTKLEDSAMYFCASRGDREVENIQYFGAGTRLSVL.

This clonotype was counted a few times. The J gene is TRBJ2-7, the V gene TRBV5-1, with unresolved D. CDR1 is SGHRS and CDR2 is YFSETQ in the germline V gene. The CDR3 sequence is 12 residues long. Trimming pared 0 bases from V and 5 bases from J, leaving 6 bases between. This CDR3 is CASSLARDEQYF. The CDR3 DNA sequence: TGCGCCAGCAGCTTGGCCAGAGACGAGCAGTACTTC.

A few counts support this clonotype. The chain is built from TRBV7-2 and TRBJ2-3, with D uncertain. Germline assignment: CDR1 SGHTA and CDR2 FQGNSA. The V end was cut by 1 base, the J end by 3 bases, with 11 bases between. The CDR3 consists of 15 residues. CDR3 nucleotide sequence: TGTGCCAGCAGCTTAGTCGCCAGAGAAACAGATACGCAGTATTTT. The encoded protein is CASSLVARETDTQYF.

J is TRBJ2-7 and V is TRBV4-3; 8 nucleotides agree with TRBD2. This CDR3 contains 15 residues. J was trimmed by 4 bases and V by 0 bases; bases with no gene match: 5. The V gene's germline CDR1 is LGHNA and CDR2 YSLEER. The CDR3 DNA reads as TGCGCCAGCAGCCAAGATCAAAGCGGGAGTTACGAGCAGTACTTC. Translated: CASSQDQSGSYEQYF.

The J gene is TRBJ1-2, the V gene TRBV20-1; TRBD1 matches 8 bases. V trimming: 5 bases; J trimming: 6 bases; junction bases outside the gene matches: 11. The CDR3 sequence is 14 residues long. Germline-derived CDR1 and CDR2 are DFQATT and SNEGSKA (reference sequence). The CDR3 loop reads CSADRFGQGDGYTF. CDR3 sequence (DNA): TGCAGTGCTGACAGATTTGGACAGGGAGATGGCTACACCTTC.

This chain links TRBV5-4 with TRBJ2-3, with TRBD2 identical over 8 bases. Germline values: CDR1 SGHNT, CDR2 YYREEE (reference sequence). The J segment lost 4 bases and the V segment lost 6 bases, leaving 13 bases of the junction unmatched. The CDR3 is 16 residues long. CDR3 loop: CASTREGPRRADTQYF. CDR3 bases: TGTGCCAGCACCCGGGAGGGGCCTAGGAGAGCAGATACGCAGTATTTT.

The CDR3 sequence: CASRGAGAQETQYF. The CDR3 coding sequence is TGTGCCAGCAGGGGGGCAGGCGCTCAAGAGACCCAGTACTTC. This chain joins TRBV6-6 and TRBJ2-5; tentative D call: TRBD1 (6 bases). The CDR3 loop spans 14 amino acids. Trimming stripped 6 bases from V and 2 bases from J, with 13 bases between. Germline lookup yields CDR1 MNHNY and CDR2 SVGAGI (reference sequence).

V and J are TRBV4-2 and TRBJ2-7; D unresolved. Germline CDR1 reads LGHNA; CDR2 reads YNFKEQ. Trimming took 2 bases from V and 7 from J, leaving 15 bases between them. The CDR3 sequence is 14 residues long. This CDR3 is CASSQPQGDNEQYF. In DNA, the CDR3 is TGTGCCAGCAGCCAACCTCAAGGAGACAATGAGCAGTACTTC.

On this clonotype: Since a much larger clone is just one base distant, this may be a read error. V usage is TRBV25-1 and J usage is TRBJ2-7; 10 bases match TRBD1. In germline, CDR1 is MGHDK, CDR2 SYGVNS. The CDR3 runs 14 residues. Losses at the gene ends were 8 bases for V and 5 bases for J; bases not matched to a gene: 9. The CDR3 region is CASGGDRGGDEQYF. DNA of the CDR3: TGTGCCAGCGGTGGGGACAGGGGAGGAGACGAGCAGTACTTC.

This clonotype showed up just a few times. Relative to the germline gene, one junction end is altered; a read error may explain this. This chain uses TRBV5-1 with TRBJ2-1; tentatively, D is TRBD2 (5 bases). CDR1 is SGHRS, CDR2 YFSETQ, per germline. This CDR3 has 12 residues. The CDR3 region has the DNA TGTGCCAGCAGTTTGTTCGGAGGCGAGCAGTTCTTC. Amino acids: CASSLFGGEQFF.

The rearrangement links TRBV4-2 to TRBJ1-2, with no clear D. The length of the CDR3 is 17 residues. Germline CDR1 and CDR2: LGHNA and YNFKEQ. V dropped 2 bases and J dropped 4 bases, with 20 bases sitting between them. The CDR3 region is CASSQPAETDQPYGYTF. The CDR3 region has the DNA TGTGCCAGCAGCCAACCCGCAGAGACGGATCAACCCTATGGCTACACCTTC.

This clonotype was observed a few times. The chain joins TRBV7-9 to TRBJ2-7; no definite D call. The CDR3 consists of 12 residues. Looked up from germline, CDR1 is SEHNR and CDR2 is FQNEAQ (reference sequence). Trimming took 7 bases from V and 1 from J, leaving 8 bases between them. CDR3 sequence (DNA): TGTGCCAGCATGGCCGGATCCTACGAGCAGTACTTC. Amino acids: CASMAGSYEQYF.

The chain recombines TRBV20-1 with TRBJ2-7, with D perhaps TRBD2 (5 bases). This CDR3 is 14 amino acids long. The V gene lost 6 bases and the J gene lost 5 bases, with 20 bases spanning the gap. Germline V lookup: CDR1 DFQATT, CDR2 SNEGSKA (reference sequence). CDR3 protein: CSAGFGIQSHEQYF. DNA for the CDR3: TGCAGTGCCGGATTCGGGATCCAATCCCACGAGCAGTACTTC.